The 9 T cell receptor beta chains below come from one sample, sequenced in a study of OX40 agonist ivuxolimab in advanced cancers. Profiled with immunoSEQ multiplex PCR; TCRdb holds only in-frame clones, not every one. Of about 66,000 clones listed, 75% to 90% are singletons. This material consisted of CD4+ or CD8+ T cells sorted from blood, taken in a trial of the OX40 agonist ivuxolimab. Receptor source: an adult with an advanced solid tumor such as melanoma, head and neck, liver or kidney cancer.

This chain connects TRBV5-1 to TRBJ2-7, with D perhaps matching TRBD1 or TRBD2 (5 bases each). Trimming shortened V by 0 bases and J by 3 bases, and 10 bases separated the two germline ends. CDR3 length: 14 residues. Germline assignment: CDR1 SGHRS and CDR2 YFSETQ. CDR3: CASSLAGANYEQYF. For the CDR3, the DNA is TGCGCCAGCAGCTTGGCCGGGGCGAACTACGAGCAGTACTTC.

The chain links TRBV30 to TRBJ1-3; the D is unclear. The germline V gene has CDR1 GTSNPN and CDR2 SVGIG (reference sequence). V was clipped by 2 bases and J by 0 bases, with 5 bases between them. This CDR3 contains 13 residues. CDR3 residues: CAWSTISGNTIYF. CDR3 coding DNA: TGTGCCTGGAGTACTATCTCTGGAAACACCATATATTTT.

The rearrangement uses TRBV9 and TRBJ2-3; D tentatively reads TRBD1 or TRBD2 (5 bases each). The germline CDR1 and CDR2 sequences are SGDLS and YYNGEE. The CDR3 contains 14 residues. The V end lost 6 bases, the J end lost 1 base, and 12 bases lay between the germline ends. The CDR3 protein is CASTVGVGTDTQYF. The CDR3 nucleotides read TGTGCCAGCACCGTGGGGGTTGGCACAGATACGCAGTATTTT.

In this sample, this clone turned up once. This rearrangement joins TRBV10-1 to TRBJ2-1, with a tentative D call TRBD2 (6 bases). The CDR3 runs to 13 residues. Germline values: CDR1 WNHNN, CDR2 SYGVQD (reference sequence). V lost 9 bases and J 7 bases, leaving 16 bases between the germline ends. DNA of the CDR3: TGCGCCAGTAATTCGGCGGGGTTTAATGAGCAGTTCTTC. Its protein is CASNSAGFNEQFF.

This chain connects TRBV5-6 to TRBJ2-7; 11 bases align to TRBD2. The CDR3 runs to 16 residues. The V gene end was trimmed by 4 bases and the J gene end by 0 bases; junction bases not matched to a gene: 6. CDR1 and CDR2 from the germline V gene are SGHDT and YYEEEE. The CDR3 coding sequence is TGTGCCAGCAGCCTACTTAGCGGGGGGGCCTCCTACGAGCAGTACTTC. It translates to CASSLLSGGASYEQYF.

This clone is a singleton in its sample. CDR3 coding DNA: TGTGCCAGCAGCCTCAGTAGCTCCTACAATGAGCAGTTCTTC. Its protein is CASSLSSSYNEQFF. The rearrangement uses TRBV7-8 and TRBJ2-1; D gene ambiguous. Germline CDR1 is SGHVS and CDR2 is FQNEAQ. This CDR3 spans 14 amino acids. V was pared by 5 bases and J by 0 bases, with 8 bases between.

The chain links TRBV11-1 to TRBJ2-7, with 8 nucleotides matching TRBD1. V gave up 1 base and J gave up 6 bases; unmatched junction bases: 5. CDR3 length: 14 residues. CDR1 and CDR2 from the germline V gene are SGHAT and FQDESV (reference sequence). CDR3 in DNA: TGTGCCAGCAGCTTAGGGGACAGGTATTCCGAGCAGTACTTC. This encodes CASSLGDRYSEQYF.

The table lists this clone with a few counts. This sequence joins TRBV7-3 and TRBJ1-6, with D perhaps TRBD1 (5 bases). The CDR3 length is 14 residues. V was shortened by 3 bases and J by 6 bases, with 9 bases between the two germline ends. Per the germline V gene, CDR1 is SGHTA and CDR2 is FQGTGA. This CDR3 reads CASSFQGTNSPLHF. The DNA of the CDR3 is TGTGCCAGCAGCTTCCAGGGTACTAATTCACCCCTCCACTTT.

The gene calls are TRBV10-2 and TRBJ1-4; 8 nucleotides match TRBD1. This CDR3 comprises 14 residues. Germline trimming cut 1 base from V and 6 bases from J; bases unmatched to any gene: 1. CDR1 is WSHSY and CDR2 is SAAADI in the germline V gene. The CDR3 is CASSEWTGYEKLFF. The CDR3 DNA reads as TGCGCCAGCAGTGAGTGGACAGGGTATGAAAAACTGTTTTTT.